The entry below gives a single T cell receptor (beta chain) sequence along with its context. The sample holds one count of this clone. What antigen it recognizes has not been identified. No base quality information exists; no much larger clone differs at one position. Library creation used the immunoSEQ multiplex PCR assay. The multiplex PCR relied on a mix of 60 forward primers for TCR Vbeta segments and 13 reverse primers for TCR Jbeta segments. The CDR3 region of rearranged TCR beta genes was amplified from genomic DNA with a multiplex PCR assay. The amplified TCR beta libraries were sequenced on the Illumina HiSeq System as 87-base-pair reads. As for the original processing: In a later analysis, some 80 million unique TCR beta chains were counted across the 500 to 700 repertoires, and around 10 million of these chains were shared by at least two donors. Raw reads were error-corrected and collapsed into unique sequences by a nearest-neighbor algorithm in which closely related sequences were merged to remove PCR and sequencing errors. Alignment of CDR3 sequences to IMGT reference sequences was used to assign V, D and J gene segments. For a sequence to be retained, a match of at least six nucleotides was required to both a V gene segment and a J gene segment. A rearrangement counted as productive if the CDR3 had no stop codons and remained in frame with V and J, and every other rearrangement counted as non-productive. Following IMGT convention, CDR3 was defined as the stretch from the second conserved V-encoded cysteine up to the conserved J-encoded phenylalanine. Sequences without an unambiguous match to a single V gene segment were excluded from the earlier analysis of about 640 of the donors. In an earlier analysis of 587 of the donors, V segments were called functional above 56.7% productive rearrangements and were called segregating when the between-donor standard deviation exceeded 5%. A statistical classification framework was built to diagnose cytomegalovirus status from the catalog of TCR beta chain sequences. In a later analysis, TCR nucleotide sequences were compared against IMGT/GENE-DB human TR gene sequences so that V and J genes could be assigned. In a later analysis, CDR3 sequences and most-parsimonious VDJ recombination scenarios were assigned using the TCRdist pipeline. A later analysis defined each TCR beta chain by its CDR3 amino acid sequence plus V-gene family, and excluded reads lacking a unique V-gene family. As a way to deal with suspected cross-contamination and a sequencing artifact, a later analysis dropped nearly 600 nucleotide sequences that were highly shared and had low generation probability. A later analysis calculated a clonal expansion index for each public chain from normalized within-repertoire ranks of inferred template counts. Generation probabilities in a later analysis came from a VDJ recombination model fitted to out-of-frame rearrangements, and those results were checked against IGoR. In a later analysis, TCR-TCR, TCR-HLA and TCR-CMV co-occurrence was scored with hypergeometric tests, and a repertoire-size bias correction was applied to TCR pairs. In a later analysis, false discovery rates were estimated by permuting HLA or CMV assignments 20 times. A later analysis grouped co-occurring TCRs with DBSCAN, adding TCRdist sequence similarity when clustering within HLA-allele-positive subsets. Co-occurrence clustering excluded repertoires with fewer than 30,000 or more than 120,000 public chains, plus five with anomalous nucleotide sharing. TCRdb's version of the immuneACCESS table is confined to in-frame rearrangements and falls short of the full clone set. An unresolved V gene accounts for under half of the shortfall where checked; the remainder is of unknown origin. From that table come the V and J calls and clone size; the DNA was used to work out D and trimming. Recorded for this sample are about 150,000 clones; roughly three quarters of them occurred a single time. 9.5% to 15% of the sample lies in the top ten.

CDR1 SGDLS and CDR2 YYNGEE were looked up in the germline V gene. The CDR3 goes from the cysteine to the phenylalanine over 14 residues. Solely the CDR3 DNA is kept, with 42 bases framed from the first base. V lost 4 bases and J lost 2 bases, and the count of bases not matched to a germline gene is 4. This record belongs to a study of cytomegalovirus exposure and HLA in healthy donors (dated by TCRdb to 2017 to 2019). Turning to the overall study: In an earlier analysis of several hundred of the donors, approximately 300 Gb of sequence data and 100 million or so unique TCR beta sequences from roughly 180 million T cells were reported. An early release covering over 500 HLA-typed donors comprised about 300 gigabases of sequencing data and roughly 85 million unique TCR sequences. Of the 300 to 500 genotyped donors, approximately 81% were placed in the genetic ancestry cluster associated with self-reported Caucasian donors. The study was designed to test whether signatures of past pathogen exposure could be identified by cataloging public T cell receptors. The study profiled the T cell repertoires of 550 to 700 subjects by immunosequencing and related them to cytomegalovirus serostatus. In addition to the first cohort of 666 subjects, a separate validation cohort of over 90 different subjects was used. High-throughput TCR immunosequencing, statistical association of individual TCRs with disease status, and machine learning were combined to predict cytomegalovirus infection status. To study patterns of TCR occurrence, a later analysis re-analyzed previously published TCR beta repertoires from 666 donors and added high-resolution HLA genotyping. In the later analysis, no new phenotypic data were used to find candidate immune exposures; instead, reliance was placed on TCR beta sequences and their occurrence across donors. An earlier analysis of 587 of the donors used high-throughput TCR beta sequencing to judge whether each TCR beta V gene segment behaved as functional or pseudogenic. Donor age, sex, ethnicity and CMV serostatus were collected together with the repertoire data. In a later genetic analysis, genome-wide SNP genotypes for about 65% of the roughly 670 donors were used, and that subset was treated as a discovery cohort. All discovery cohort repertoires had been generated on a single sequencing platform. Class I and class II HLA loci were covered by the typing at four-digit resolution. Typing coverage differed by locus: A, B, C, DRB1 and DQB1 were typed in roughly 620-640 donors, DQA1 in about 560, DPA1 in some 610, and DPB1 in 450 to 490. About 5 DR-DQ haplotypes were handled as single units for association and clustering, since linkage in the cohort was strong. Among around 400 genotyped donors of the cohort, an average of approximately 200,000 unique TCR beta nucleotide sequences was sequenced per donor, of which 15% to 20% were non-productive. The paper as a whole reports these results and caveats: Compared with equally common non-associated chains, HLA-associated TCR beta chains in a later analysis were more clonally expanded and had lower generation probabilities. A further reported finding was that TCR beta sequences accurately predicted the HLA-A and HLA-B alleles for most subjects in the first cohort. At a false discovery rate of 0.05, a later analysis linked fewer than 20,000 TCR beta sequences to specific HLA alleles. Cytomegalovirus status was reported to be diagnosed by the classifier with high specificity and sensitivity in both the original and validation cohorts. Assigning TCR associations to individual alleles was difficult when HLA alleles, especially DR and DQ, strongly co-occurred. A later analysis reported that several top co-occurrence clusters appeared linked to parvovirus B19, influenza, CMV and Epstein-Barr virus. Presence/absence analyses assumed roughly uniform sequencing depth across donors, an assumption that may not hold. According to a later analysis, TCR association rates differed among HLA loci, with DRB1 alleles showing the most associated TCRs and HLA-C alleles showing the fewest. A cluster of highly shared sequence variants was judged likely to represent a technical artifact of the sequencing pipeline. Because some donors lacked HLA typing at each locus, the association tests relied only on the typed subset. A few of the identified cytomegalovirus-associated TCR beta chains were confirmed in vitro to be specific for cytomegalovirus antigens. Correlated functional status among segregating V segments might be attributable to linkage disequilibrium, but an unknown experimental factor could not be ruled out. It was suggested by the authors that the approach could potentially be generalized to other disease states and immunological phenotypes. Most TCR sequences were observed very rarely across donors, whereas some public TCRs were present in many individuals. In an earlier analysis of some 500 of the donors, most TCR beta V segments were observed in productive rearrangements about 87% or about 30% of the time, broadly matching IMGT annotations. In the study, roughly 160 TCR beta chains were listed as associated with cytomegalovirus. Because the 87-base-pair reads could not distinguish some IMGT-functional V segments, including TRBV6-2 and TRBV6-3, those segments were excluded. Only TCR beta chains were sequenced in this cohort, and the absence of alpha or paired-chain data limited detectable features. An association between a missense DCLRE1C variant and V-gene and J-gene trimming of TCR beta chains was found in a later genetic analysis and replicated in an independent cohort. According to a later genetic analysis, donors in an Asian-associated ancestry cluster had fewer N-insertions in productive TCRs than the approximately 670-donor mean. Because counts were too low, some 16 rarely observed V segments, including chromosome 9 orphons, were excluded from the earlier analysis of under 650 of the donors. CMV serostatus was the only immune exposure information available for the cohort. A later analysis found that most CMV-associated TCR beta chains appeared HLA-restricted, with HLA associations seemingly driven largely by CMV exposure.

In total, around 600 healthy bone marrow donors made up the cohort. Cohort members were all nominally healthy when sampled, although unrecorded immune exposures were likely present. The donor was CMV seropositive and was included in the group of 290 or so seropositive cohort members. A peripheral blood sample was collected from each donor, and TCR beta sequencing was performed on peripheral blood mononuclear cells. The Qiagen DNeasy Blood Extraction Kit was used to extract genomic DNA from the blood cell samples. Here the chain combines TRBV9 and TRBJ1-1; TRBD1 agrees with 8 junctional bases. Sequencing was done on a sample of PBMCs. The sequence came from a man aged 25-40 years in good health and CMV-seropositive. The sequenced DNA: TGTGCCAGCAGCCCCAGGGGGCGTAACACTGAAGCTTTCTTT. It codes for CASSPRGRNTEAFF. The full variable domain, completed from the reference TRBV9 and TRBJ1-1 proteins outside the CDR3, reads DSGVTQTPKHLITATGQRVTLRCSPRSGDLSVYWYQQSLDQGLQFLIQYYNGEERAKGNILERFSAQQFPDLHSELNLSSLELGDSALYFCASSPRGRNTEAFFGQGTRLTVV.